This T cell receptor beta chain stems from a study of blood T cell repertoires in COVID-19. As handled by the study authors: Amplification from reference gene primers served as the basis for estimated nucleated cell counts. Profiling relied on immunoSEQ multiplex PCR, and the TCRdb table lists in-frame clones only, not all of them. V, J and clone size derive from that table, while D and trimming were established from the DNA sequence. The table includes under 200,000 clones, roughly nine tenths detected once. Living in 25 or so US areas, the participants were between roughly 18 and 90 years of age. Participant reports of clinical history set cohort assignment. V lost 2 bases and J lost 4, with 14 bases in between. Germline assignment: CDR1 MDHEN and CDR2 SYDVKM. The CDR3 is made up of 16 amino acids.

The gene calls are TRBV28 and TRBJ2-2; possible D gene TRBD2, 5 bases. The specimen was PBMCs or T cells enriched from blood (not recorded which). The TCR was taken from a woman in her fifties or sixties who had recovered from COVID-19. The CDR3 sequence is CASSLPVPTSTGELFF. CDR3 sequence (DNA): TGTGCCAGCAGTTTACCCGTCCCAACTAGCACCGGGGAGCTGTTTTTT.